The 14 T cell receptor beta chains given below trace back to one sample, sequenced in a study of T cell responses to AZD1222 COVID-19 vaccine. Profiled with immunoSEQ multiplex PCR; TCRdb holds only in-frame clones, not every one. The sample shows about 130,000 clones, roughly 90% of them seen only once. The material sequenced was peripheral blood, taken on day 0 of AZD1222 vaccination. These receptor sequences come from an adult in good health.

This clone was seen a single time. At one of its ends the junction is not consistent with the germline gene, which may arise from a read error. The J gene is TRBJ1-2, the V gene TRBV18; D not resolved. The germline gives CDR1 KGHSH, CDR2 LQKENI. This CDR3 is built from 13 residues. In DNA, the CDR3 is TGTGCCAGCTCCAATGACCCCAACTCTGGCTACACCTTC. Translation: CASSNDPNSGYTF.

V is TRBV19 and J is TRBJ2-2; no definite D call. Germline V lookup: CDR1 LNHDA, CDR2 SQIVND (reference sequence). The germline V and J ends were trimmed by 7 bases and 0 bases, with 9 bases remaining between them. The CDR3 contains 14 residues. In nucleotides, the CDR3 is TGTGCCAGTACTCAGTTTTCGAACACCGGGGAGCTGTTTTTT. It yields the protein CASTQFSNTGELFF.

This clone was picked up one time. The gene calls are TRBV3-1 (or the pseudogene TRBV3-2) and TRBJ2-7; D may be TRBD2 (7 bases). With 1 base removed from V and 7 bases from J, the gap between germline ends came to 26 bases. The CDR3 has 18 amino acids. Per the germline V gene, CDR1 is LGHDT and CDR2 is YNNKEL (reference sequence). The CDR3 loop reads CASSQGARVGGRLFEQYF. CDR3 bases: TGTGCCAGCAGCCAAGGGGCCCGTGTCGGGGGGCGGTTGTTTGAGCAGTACTTC.

The chain uses TRBV5-5 and TRBJ2-2; D unclear. Looked up from germline, CDR1 is SGHKS and CDR2 is YYEKEE (reference sequence). The CDR3 loop spans 14 amino acids. V was clipped by 3 bases and J by 3 bases, with 9 bases between them. The CDR3 DNA follows: TGTGCCAGCAGCTCGCTGACGGACACCGGGGAGCTGTTTTTT. This encodes CASSSLTDTGELFF. Complete variable domain (other parts from reference TRBV5-5 and TRBJ2-2): DAGVTQSPTHLIKTRGQQVTLRCSPISGHKSVSWYQQVLGQGPQFIFQYYEKEERGRGNFPDRFSARQFPNYSSELNVNALLLGDSALYLCASSSLTDTGELFFGEGSRLTVL.

The chain recombines TRBV19 with TRBJ2-2; a weak D match, TRBD1 (6 bases). V lost 6 bases to trimming and J lost 4 bases, with 12 bases between them. This CDR3 region has 14 residues. Germline V gives CDR1 LNHDA, CDR2 SQIVND (reference sequence). The CDR3 sequence is CASRPGHFTGELFF. CDR3 DNA sequence: TGTGCCAGTAGACCGGGACACTTCACCGGGGAGCTGTTTTTT. The full variable domain, rest sourced from reference TRBV19 and TRBJ2-2, is DGGITQSPKYLFRKEGQNVTLSCEQNLNHDAMYWYRQDPGQGLRLIYYSQIVNDFQKGDIAEGYSVSREKKESFPLTVTSAQKNPTAFYLCASRPGHFTGELFFGEGSRLTVL.

A few counts support this clone. The chain carries TRBV6-1 and TRBJ2-1; possibly TRBD1 for D (5 bases). The V end was cut by 4 bases, the J end by 0 bases, with 13 bases between. This CDR3 is built from 16 residues. In germline, CDR1 is MNHNS, CDR2 SASEGT. The CDR3 sequence: CASSGPTGSSYNEQFF. Here the CDR3 DNA reads TGTGCCAGCAGTGGCCCCACAGGTTCCTCCTACAATGAGCAGTTCTTC.

This chain uses TRBV7-2 with TRBJ2-2; 9 nucleotides line up with TRBD2. This CDR3 comprises 16 residues. J gave up 5 bases and V 5 bases, and 9 bases lay outside the gene matches. Germline-derived CDR1 and CDR2 are SGHTA and FQGNSA. The DNA of the CDR3 is TGTGCCAGCAGCCGTGGGTCGCTAGCGGGGACCGGGGAGCTGTTTTTT. The encoded protein is CASSRGSLAGTGELFF.

The chain employs TRBV19 and TRBJ2-3; D is undetermined. The CDR3 length is 15 residues. Trimming left V 4 bases short and J 2 bases short, with 13 bases between. The germline V gene has CDR1 LNHDA and CDR2 SQIVND (reference sequence). The DNA for the CDR3 is TGTGCCAGTAGTACCACTACCCGCAACACAGATACGCAGTATTTT. It yields the protein CASSTTTRNTDTQYF. Full variable domain (outside the CDR3, taken from reference TRBV19 and TRBJ2-3): DGGITQSPKYLFRKEGQNVTLSCEQNLNHDAMYWYRQDPGQGLRLIYYSQIVNDFQKGDIAEGYSVSREKKESFPLTVTSAQKNPTAFYLCASSTTTRNTDTQYFGPGTRLTVL.

The gene calls are TRBV3-1 (or the pseudogene TRBV3-2) and TRBJ1-3; 8 bases match TRBD1. CDR3 size: 14 residues. Germline CDR1 and CDR2: LGHDT and YNNKEL (reference sequence). With V trimmed by 2 bases and J by 4 bases, 1 base remained unmatched. CDR3 residues: CASSQRDRGNTIYF. The CDR3 coding sequence is TGTGCCAGCAGCCAAAGGGACAGGGGAAACACCATATATTTT.

The chain joins TRBV11-2 to TRBJ1-4, with 10 bases matching TRBD1. Germline V CDR1 and CDR2: SGHAT, FQNNGV. This CDR3 is built from 16 residues. The junction had 9 bases not matched to a gene; V was cut back by 5 bases and J by 6 bases. CDR3 sequence reads: CASSILTGTGDEKLFF. The CDR3 nucleotides are TGTGCCAGCAGCATCCTGACCGGGACAGGGGATGAAAAACTGTTTTTT.

This clone was seen just once. V and J are TRBV28 and TRBJ2-7; 9 bases agree with TRBD1. In germline, CDR1 is MDHEN, CDR2 SYDVKM. Germline trimming cut 4 bases from V and 5 bases from J; bases unmatched to any gene: 6. The CDR3 covers 14 residues. CDR3 in amino acids: CASSSGQGPDEQYF. The CDR3 DNA sequence: TGTGCCAGCAGTTCGGGACAGGGACCTGACGAGCAGTACTTC.

This chain joins TRBV18 and TRBJ2-7; maybe TRBD2 (6 bases). CDR1 KGHSH and CDR2 LQKENI come from the germline V gene. V gave up 3 bases and J gave up 2 bases, with 11 bases separating them. The CDR3 is 14 amino acids. The CDR3 nucleotides read TGTGCCAGCTCACCTCCAGGGAGGCCCTACGAGCAGTACTTC. Translating it yields CASSPPGRPYEQYF.

This chain uses TRBV11-3 with TRBJ2-7; D is possibly TRBD1 (6 bases). V was cut by 5 bases and J by 6 bases, with 11 bases left in between. The CDR3 totals 12 residues. Germline CDR1 reads SGHNT; CDR2 reads YENEEA. In DNA, the CDR3 is TGTGCCAGCAGCCGTCAAGGGGGCGAGCAGTACTTC. This encodes CASSRQGGEQYF.

The chain combines TRBV19 with TRBJ1-3, with D perhaps TRBD1 (6 bases). V was shortened by 4 bases and J by 4 bases, with 11 bases between the two germline ends. The CDR3 is 14 residues long. Germline assignment: CDR1 LNHDA and CDR2 SQIVND (reference sequence). The CDR3 DNA reads as TGTGCCAGTAGTACCCGGGACATCGGAAACACCATATATTTT. Translated, it gives CASSTRDIGNTIYF.